This TCR beta chain was recorded in a study of blood T cells in healthy people across ages. Study findings and constraints: Strong correlation was found linking TCR beta diversity to naive T cell percentage.

Isolated PBMCs totaled at least 7 million in each sample. Every sample gave at least 5 micrograms of total RNA when it was extracted. The authors ran a second PCR of 7 to 11 cycles using a sample-barcoded 5' primer and a J-beta primer mix. Each cDNA molecule carried a tag from a template-switch adaptor that contained 12 random nucleotides. TCRdb called the 5' RACE reads again in MiXCR, with one record for every CDR3 protein. The sample yields roughly 800,000 distinct CDR3 sequences, roughly 50% seen once. Germline V gives CDR1 DFQATT, CDR2 SNEGSKA (reference sequence). Trimming removed 3 bases at V and 8 bases at J, with 16 bases between. This CDR3 comprises 13 residues. Points on this clonotype: Antigen specificity is unknown.

The specimen sequenced was blood. The TCR sequence derives from a man older than 75 in good health. The V call is TRBV20-1, the J call TRBJ1-2; D is unclear. The CDR3, as DNA: TGCAGTGCTAGCCCCATATCGGTAGTAGGCTACACCTTC. Protein: CSASPISVVGYTF.